A single sample gave rise to the 19 T cell receptor beta chains below, sequenced in a study of T-cell reconstitution after alpha-beta-depleted transplantation in children. A TCRbeta library incorporating unique molecular identifiers was prepared. TCRdb passed the PCR reads through MiXCR, listing each CDR3 protein once. The sample has fewer than 150,000 distinct CDR3 sequences, more than 9.5% seen once; the top ten hold nearly 25%. Here the sequenced sample was PBMCs, mostly from graft donor cells, taken 180 days after TCRalphabeta/CD19-depleted stem cell transplant. Source of these receptors: a girl younger than two who had a stem cell transplant for combined immunodeficiency, so the T cells may come from the graft donor.

This chain links TRBV29-1 with TRBJ2-3, with D unresolved. The ends were cut back, 4 bases at V and 4 bases at J, with 9 bases in the middle. CDR1 and CDR2 (germline): SQVTM, ANQGSEA. The CDR3 covers 12 residues. CDR3 residues: CSVVLSADTQYF. The DNA of the CDR3 is TGCAGCGTTGTTCTGAGTGCAGATACGCAGTATTTT.

This clonotype appeared many times. V usage is TRBV5-5 and J usage is TRBJ2-5; tentatively, D is TRBD1 (6 bases). Per the germline V gene, CDR1 is SGHKS and CDR2 is YYEKEE (reference sequence). This CDR3 has 14 residues. V lost 2 bases and J 1 base, leaving 9 bases between the germline ends. The CDR3 bases are TGTGCCAGCAGCTTTCCCAGGGGCCAAGAGACCCAGTACTTC. Its protein product is CASSFPRGQETQYF.

Written as DNA, the CDR3 is TGCAGTGCTAGAGATGAGTCGCAGAAGTGGCAACGCGCCGGGGAGCTGTTTTTT. The encoded protein is CSARDESQKWQRAGELFF. The rearrangement links TRBV20-1 to TRBJ2-2; D not certain. The CDR3 is 18 residues long. V was shortened by 0 bases and J by 6 bases, with 23 bases between the two germline ends. Germline V gene sequence: CDR1 DFQATT, CDR2 SNEGSKA (reference sequence).

This clonotype was recorded a few times. The rearrangement joins TRBV10-3 to TRBJ2-2; weak D call: TRBD2 (6 bases). The germline V gene encodes CDR1 ENHRY and CDR2 SYGVKD. The V end lost 8 bases, the J end lost 2 bases, and 9 bases lay between the germline ends. CDR3 length equals 13 residues. CDR3 protein: CAIGTSNTGELFF. The CDR3 nucleotides read TGTGCCATCGGGACTTCTAACACCGGGGAGCTGTTTTTT.

This clonotype was counted only a few times. The chain recombines TRBV5-6 with TRBJ2-1, with D unresolved. Trimming shortened V by 4 bases and J by 8 bases, and 10 bases separated the two germline ends. This CDR3 comprises 12 residues. CDR1 and CDR2 from the germline V gene are SGHDT and YYEEEE. The chain's CDR3 is CASSADVDEQFF. In nucleotides, the CDR3 is TGTGCCAGCAGCGCGGACGTCGATGAGCAGTTCTTC.

The CDR3 bases are TGTGCCAGCAGCCCCCGGACAGTTTCCTACGAGCAGTACTTC. Translating it yields CASSPRTVSYEQYF. The chain carries TRBV9 and TRBJ2-7; possible D gene TRBD1, 6 bases. The CDR3 is 14 amino acids. The V gene's germline CDR1 is SGDLS and CDR2 YYNGEE. V dropped 4 bases and J dropped 1 base, with 12 bases sitting between them.

This clonotype appeared a few times. The rearrangement links TRBV12-3 or TRBV12-4 to TRBJ1-5; tentatively, D is TRBD1 (5 bases). V gave up 5 bases and J gave up 3 bases, with 11 bases separating them. The CDR3 loop spans 14 amino acids. The CDR3 loop reads CASSPQGPNQPQHF. In nucleotides, the CDR3 is TGTGCCAGCAGTCCGCAGGGCCCCAATCAGCCCCAGCATTTT.

The J gene is TRBJ2-7, the V gene TRBV12-3 or TRBV12-4; 7 bases map to TRBD1. V was clipped by 5 bases and J by 2 bases; unmatched bases: 18. This CDR3 region has 18 residues. CDR3 loop: CASSPTMDRLRRTYEQYF. The CDR3 coding sequence is TGTGCCAGCAGTCCGACAATGGACAGGCTAAGGCGGACCTACGAGCAGTACTTC.

This clonotype occurred a few times. The V call is TRBV4-3, the J call TRBJ2-3; 11 nucleotides match TRBD2. This CDR3 spans 17 amino acids. Germline loops: CDR1 LGHNA, CDR2 YSLEER. After removal of 4 bases from V and 0 bases from J, the junction contained 6 bases not matched to a gene. Here the CDR3 reads CASSRTGTSGSTDTQYF. Written as DNA, the CDR3 is TGCGCCAGCAGCCGGACCGGGACTAGCGGCAGCACAGATACGCAGTATTTT.

A few counts support this clonotype. The chain combines TRBV6-1 with TRBJ1-6; TRBD1 matches 7 bases. The trim removed 5 bases at V and 9 bases at J, leaving 10 bases unmatched. The germline gives CDR1 MNHNS, CDR2 SASEGT. The CDR3 is 15 residues long. The DNA for the CDR3 is TGTGCCAGCAGTCCCGAGGCAGGGGGATTTTCACCCCTCCACTTT. Translating gives CASSPEAGGFSPLHF.

To note about this clonotype: Germline and junction disagree at one end, which may indicate a read error. This chain connects TRBV3-1 to TRBJ2-4; 10 positions match TRBD2. CDR3 length: 17 amino acids. The germline gives CDR1 LGHDT, CDR2 YNNKEL (reference sequence). CDR3 bases: TGTGCCACCAGCCAAGCAGGACTAGCGGTGACCAAAAACATTCAATACTTC. As protein: CATSQAGLAVTKNIQYF. The full variable domain, in which reference TRBV3-1 and TRBJ2-4 provide the parts outside the CDR3, is DTAVSQTPKYLVTQMGNDKSIKCEQNLGHDTMYWYKQDSKKFLKIMFSYNNKELIINETVPNRFSPKSPDKAHLNLHINSLELGDSAVYFCATSQAGLAVTKNIQYFGAGTRLSVL.

The chain joins TRBV29-1 to TRBJ2-3, with D hard to call. Germline V gene data show CDR1 as SQVTM and CDR2 as ANQGSEA. The V end lost 7 bases, the J end lost 2 bases, and 10 bases lay between the germline ends. The CDR3 covers 12 residues. The CDR3 loop is CSETRFTDTQYF. In DNA form, the CDR3 reads TGCAGCGAAACACGGTTCACAGATACGCAGTATTTT.

The chain employs TRBV20-1 and TRBJ2-4; D is perhaps TRBD2 (5 bases). Trimming took 0 bases from V and 7 from J, leaving 16 bases between them. Germline V gene sequence: CDR1 DFQATT, CDR2 SNEGSKA (reference sequence). CDR3 length equals 15 residues. The CDR3 region is CSARERERKGNIQYF. The DNA of the CDR3 is TGCAGTGCTAGAGAAAGGGAGAGAAAAGGGAACATTCAGTACTTC.

This clonotype was counted only a few times. Written as DNA, the CDR3 is TGTGCCATCAGTGACGCTAGGCAGGGTCGTACCGGGGAGCTGTTTTTT. This encodes CAISDARQGRTGELFF. The genes are TRBV10-3 and TRBJ2-2; D may be TRBD1 (5 bases). This CDR3 has 16 amino acids. Germline CDR1 and CDR2: ENHRY and SYGVKD. V lost 3 bases to trimming and J lost 5 bases, with 16 bases between them.

In this sample, this clonotype turned up a few times. CDR3 in DNA: TGTGCCAGCAGCCCAAACCCGGGACTAGTCCCAGATACGCAGTATTTT. Its protein is CASSPNPGLVPDTQYF. The chain has TRBV14 and TRBJ2-3; 8 bases map to TRBD2. V lost 4 bases to trimming and J lost 4 bases; unmatched junction nucleotides: 10. Germline V gene data show CDR1 as SGHDN and CDR2 as FVKESK. The CDR3 totals 16 residues. Looking up the rest from reference TRBV14 and TRBJ2-3 gives the full variable domain: EAGVTQFPSHSVIEKGQTVTLRCDPISGHDNLYWYRRVMGKEIKFLLHFVKESKQDESGMPNNRFLAERTGGTYSTLKVQPAELEDSGVYFCASSPNPGLVPDTQYFGPGTRLTVL.

This clonotype appeared a few times. CDR3 region: CASSIVAAQTNEQFF. In nucleotides, the CDR3 is TGTGCCAGCAGCATAGTAGCGGCACAAACCAATGAGCAGTTCTTC. The chain has TRBV5-6 and TRBJ2-1; D possibly corresponds to TRBD2 (6 bases). Germline CDR1 and CDR2: SGHDT and YYEEEE. This CDR3 region has 15 residues. Trimming stripped 4 bases from V and 6 bases from J, with 17 bases between.

The J gene is TRBJ2-3, the V gene TRBV15; the D is unclear. Germline CDR1 LNHNV, CDR2 YYDKDF (reference sequence). V lost 0 bases and J 8 bases, leaving 6 bases between the germline ends. The CDR3 is made up of 12 amino acids. The DNA for the CDR3 is TGTGCCACCAGCAGAGAGAAGGGTACGCAGTATTTT. Residues: CATSREKGTQYF.

This chain links TRBV12-3 or TRBV12-4 with TRBJ2-2; TRBD1 might be the D (6 bases). V lost 2 bases and J lost 0, with 10 bases in between. This CDR3 region has 16 residues. In DNA, the CDR3 is TGTGCCAGCAGTTTAAAGGGGACAACGAACACCGGGGAGCTGTTTTTT. Its protein is CASSLKGTTNTGELFF.

This clonotype came up many times. This chain connects TRBV20-1 to TRBJ2-3; D is tentatively TRBD1 or TRBD2 (5 bases each). The V end lost 0 bases, the J end lost 6 bases, and 13 bases lay between the germline ends. The CDR3 contains 14 residues. Germline V lookup: CDR1 DFQATT, CDR2 SNEGSKA (reference sequence). Here the CDR3 reads CSARDVTRGDTQYF. The CDR3 bases are TGCAGTGCTAGAGATGTAACGAGGGGCGATACGCAGTATTTT.